Each of the 18 T cell receptor beta chains below was sequenced from the same sample in a study of beta chain features in type 1 diabetes. Expressed TCRB transcripts were sequenced, since all the RNA that had been isolated was reverse transcribed. The table came from immunoSEQ multiplex PCR; TCRdb's copy has only in-frame clones and leaves some out. Of about 170,000 clones in the sample, less than 10% were seen once. These TCRs' antigens remain unknown. Study-level findings and limits: TCRB CDR3 length was moderately but significantly reduced in all four CD4+ subsets of Type 1 diabetes patients.

Specimen: central memory CD4+ T cells from blood. The receptors originated from a man aged 18 to 35 with type 1 diabetes.

This clone was observed a few times. The chain has TRBV27 and TRBJ2-7, with 7 nucleotides matching TRBD2. The germline V gene has CDR1 MNHEY and CDR2 SMNVEV (reference sequence). After removal of 3 bases from V and 5 bases from J, the junction contained 10 bases not matched to a gene. This CDR3 comprises 15 residues. The CDR3 loop reads CASSLFGGGSDEQYF. The CDR3 nucleotides read TGTGCCAGCAGTTTGTTTGGCGGGGGATCGGACGAGCAGTACTTC.

The V call is TRBV28, the J call TRBJ1-2; TRBD1 matches 9 bases. The CDR3 is 14 amino acids. V lost 6 bases, J lost 3 bases, and 5 bases stayed unmatched. Germline V gene sequence: CDR1 MDHEN, CDR2 SYDVKM. The CDR3, as DNA: TGTGCCAGCAGAGAGACAGGGGGAGACTATGGCTACACCTTC. It codes for CASRETGGDYGYTF.

This rearrangement joins TRBV7-2 to TRBJ1-2; TRBD1 might be the D (6 bases). In germline, CDR1 is SGHTA, CDR2 FQGNSA. The length of the CDR3 is 14 residues. V shed 2 bases and J shed 2 bases, with 9 bases lying between them. The CDR3 DNA reads as TGTGCCAGCAGCTTAATGACAGGAAACTATGGCTACACCTTC. Translation: CASSLMTGNYGYTF.

In its sample, this clone was seen a few times. The V gene is TRBV6-5, the J gene TRBJ2-5, with D possibly matching TRBD1 (6 bases). Germline CDR1 and CDR2: MNHEY and SVGAGI. This CDR3 contains 16 residues. The ends were cut back, 2 bases at V and 2 bases at J, with 15 bases in the middle. The CDR3 here is CASSYRFQGKQETQYF. CDR3 nucleotide sequence: TGTGCCAGCAGTTACCGTTTTCAGGGGAAACAAGAGACCCAGTACTTC.

This clone appeared many times. This chain joins TRBV29-1 and TRBJ2-1; D call uncertain. This CDR3 is 11 amino acids long. Trimming left V 4 bases short and J 6 bases short, with 7 bases between. Germline CDR1 SQVTM, CDR2 ANQGSEA. The CDR3 DNA is TGCAGCGTTGCGGAGAGCAATGAGCAGTTCTTC. Translating gives CSVAESNEQFF.

The chain is built from TRBV4-3 and TRBJ2-3; 7 bases map to TRBD2. Germline lookup yields CDR1 LGHNA and CDR2 YSLEER. This CDR3 is 15 amino acids long. Trimming removed 2 bases from V and 2 bases from J; junction bases left unmatched: 4. The CDR3 reads CASSQTGTTTDTQYF. The CDR3 DNA reads as TGCGCCAGCAGCCAAACCGGGACTACCACAGATACGCAGTATTTT.

This sequence joins TRBV19 and TRBJ1-5; TRBD1 matches 9 bases. The V gene's germline CDR1 is LNHDA and CDR2 SQIVND (reference sequence). The CDR3 sequence is 14 residues long. Trimming took 8 bases from V and 5 from J; bases not matched to a gene: 7. CDR3 DNA: TGTGCCAGTCAAGCCGGGGACAGGGATCAGCCCCAGCATTTT. This codes for CASQAGDRDQPQHF.

This clone showed up just a few times. The chain is built from TRBV29-1 and TRBJ2-3; TRBD2 matches 7 bases. V lost 4 bases to trimming and J lost 0 bases; unmatched junction nucleotides: 7. This CDR3 is built from 15 residues. Germline values: CDR1 SQVTM, CDR2 ANQGSEA. The CDR3 DNA reads as TGCAGCGTTGGGACGGGGAGGGCAAGCACAGATACGCAGTATTTT. This translates into CSVGTGRASTDTQYF.

This clone appeared many times. The J gene is TRBJ2-7, the V gene TRBV5-1; a weak D match, TRBD2 (6 bases). Trimming took 6 bases from V and 6 from J, leaving 16 bases between them. The CDR3 is made up of 13 amino acids. From germline, CDR1 is SGHRS and CDR2 YFSETQ. The DNA of the CDR3 is TGCGCCAGCACTCCGGCGGACTACGCCGAGCAGTACTTC. It specifies CASTPADYAEQYF. Drawing the rest from reference TRBV5-1 and TRBJ2-7, the complete variable domain is KAGVTQTPRYLIKTRGQQVTLSCSPISGHRSVSWYQQTPGQGLQFLFEYFSETQRNKGNFPGRFSGRQFSNSRSEMNVSTLELGDSALYLCASTPADYAEQYFGPGTRLTVT.

At least ten counts were recorded for this clone. The chain has TRBV7-2 and TRBJ2-3; unclear D gene. V shed 2 bases and J shed 7 bases, with 10 bases lying between them. The CDR3 contains 13 residues. Looked up from germline, CDR1 is SGHTA and CDR2 is FQGNSA. The CDR3 region has the DNA TGTGCCAGCAGCTTACAGAACCCAAATACGCAGTATTTT. It encodes CASSLQNPNTQYF.

Only a few counts were recorded for this clone. The J gene is TRBJ2-7, the V gene TRBV7-9; D perhaps matches TRBD1 (5 bases). CDR1 and CDR2 (germline): SEHNR, FQNEAQ (reference sequence). Trimming removed 2 bases from V and 5 bases from J, with 19 bases in between. CDR3 size: 16 residues. The CDR3 sequence: CASSLYPDSLVDEQYF. In DNA, the CDR3 is TGTGCCAGCAGCTTATATCCTGACAGCCTAGTGGACGAGCAGTACTTC.

This clone was counted only a few times. V is TRBV5-1 and J is TRBJ2-5; the match to TRBD1 covers 7 bases. Germline assignment: CDR1 SGHRS and CDR2 YFSETQ. The V gene end was trimmed by 4 bases and the J gene end by 2 bases; junction bases not matched to a gene: 5. This CDR3 comprises 14 residues. CDR3 sequence (DNA): TGCGCCAGCAGCCCTGGACAGGTTCAAGAGACCCAGTACTTC. Its translation is CASSPGQVQETQYF.

The table lists this clone with a few counts. The chain combines TRBV20-1 with TRBJ1-1; no clear D gene. V was shortened by 3 bases and J by 6 bases, with 8 bases between the two germline ends. This CDR3 spans 11 amino acids. The germline gives CDR1 DFQATT, CDR2 SNEGSKA (reference sequence). CDR3 nucleotides: TGCAGTGCTAGGCCCGGGGCTGAAGCTTTCTTT. Its translation is CSARPGAEAFF.

This clone was detected only a few times. This chain links TRBV6-6 with TRBJ2-1, with a weak D call TRBD2 (6 bases). Trimming removed 11 bases from V and 4 bases from J, with 9 bases in between. Germline loops: CDR1 MNHNY, CDR2 SVGAGI (reference sequence). The CDR3 is made up of 11 amino acids. CDR3 sequence: CAAGGYNEQFF. The CDR3 DNA follows: TGTGCCGCTGGGGGGTACAATGAGCAGTTCTTC.

This clone was seen only a few times. The chain's CDR3 is CASSAALAVGYEQYF. The CDR3 DNA reads as TGCGCCAGCAGTGCGGCGCTAGCGGTCGGCTACGAGCAGTACTTC. This chain uses TRBV10-2 with TRBJ2-7; 7 nucleotides match TRBD2. CDR1 and CDR2 from the germline V gene are WSHSY and SAAADI. The J segment lost 3 bases and the V segment lost 4 bases, leaving 9 bases of the junction unmatched. This CDR3 has 15 residues.

This clone was counted only a few times. This chain joins TRBV2 and TRBJ1-4; D gene uncertain. The germline V and J ends were trimmed by 10 bases and 5 bases, with 14 bases remaining between them. This CDR3 spans 13 amino acids. Germline V lookup: CDR1 SNHLY, CDR2 FYNNEI. The CDR3 nucleotides read TGTGCCACACGTGTGGGGAGGAATGAAAAACTGTTTTTT. It is translated as CATRVGRNEKLFF.

J is TRBJ1-5 and V is TRBV6-6; weak D call: TRBD1 (5 bases). This CDR3 region has 14 residues. V lost 6 bases to trimming and J lost 9 bases, with 18 bases between them. Germline V gene data show CDR1 as MNHNY and CDR2 as SVGAGI (reference sequence). CDR3 amino acids: CASRAGEVGRPQHF. The CDR3, as DNA: TGTGCCAGCAGAGCGGGGGAGGTAGGGCGGCCCCAGCATTTT.

The chain couples TRBV2 to TRBJ2-3, with TRBD2 matching over 7 bases. The V and J ends lost 8 bases and 6 bases, in that order; junction bases with no gene match: 8. The germline CDR1 and CDR2 sequences are SNHLY and FYNNEI. The CDR3 covers 13 residues. The CDR3 is CASAGVVGDTQYF. The CDR3 region has the DNA TGTGCCAGCGCGGGGGTCGTCGGCGATACGCAGTATTTT. Combining the CDR3 with reference TRBV2 and TRBJ2-3 gives the whole variable domain EPEVTQTPSHQVTQMGQEVILRCVPISNHLYFYWYRQILGQKVEFLVSFYNNEISEKSEIFDDQFSVERPDGSNFTLKIRSTKLEDSAMYFCASAGVVGDTQYFGPGTRLTVL.